The rows below give T cell receptor beta chains drawn from one sample of a study of identical twins. TCRdb reprocessed the 5' RACE reads with MiXCR, giving one entry per CDR3 protein. There are approximately 620,000 distinct CDR3 sequences in the sample; 8.6% occur only once, and approximately 0.94% lies in the top ten. This same sample was also part of a study on yellow fever vaccine responses in identical twins.

Sequenced material: PBMCs. These receptors came from a woman younger than 35 in good health. Both conserved end residues are part of each CDR3. Each record gives: V gene, J gene, clone size, D gene, CDR3 protein, CDR3 DNA. The D gene is left open where the match is weak. Clone size appears in some rows only: once, few, many, or a class for an expanded clone.

>TRBV7-3|TRBJ2-1|.|TRBD2
CASSPSGLAGGVEQFF
TGTGCCAGCAGCCCTTCGGGACTAGCGGGGGGCGTTGAGCAGTTCTTC
>TRBV25-1|TRBJ2-7|many|.
CASSETGPYEQYF
TGTGCCAGCAGTGAAACAGGGCCCTACGAGCAGTACTTC
>TRBV7-7|TRBJ2-2|.|TRBD1
CANPWTGNTGELFF
TGTGCTAACCCATGGACAGGCAACACCGGGGAGCTGTTTTTT
>TRBV20-1|TRBJ2-7|few|.
CSAIPGTEPYEQYF
TGCAGTGCAATACCTGGGACGGAACCCTACGAGCAGTACTTC
>TRBV3-1|TRBJ2-7|.|.
CASSHGAPEQYF
TGTGCCAGCAGCCACGGCGCCCCCGAGCAGTACTTC
>TRBV27|TRBJ1-5|few|TRBD1
CASSPYADRGNQPQHF
TGTGCCAGCAGTCCCTACGCAGACAGGGGAAATCAGCCCCAGCATTTT
>TRBV30|TRBJ1-4|few|.
CACTKGPHLFF
TGTGCCTGCACGAAGGGACCCCATTTGTTTTTT
>TRBV5-1|TRBJ2-3|many|.
CASSKRNRPNTDTQYF
TGCGCCAGCAGCAAACGAAACCGACCGAACACAGATACGCAGTATTTT
>TRBV10-3|TRBJ2-7|many|TRBD1
CAIRGGTGLDEQYF
TGTGCCATCAGGGGGGGGACAGGGTTGGACGAGCAGTACTTC
>TRBV20-1|TRBJ2-5|few|.
CSARATGGETQYF
TGCAGTGCTAGGGCGACGGGCGGAGAGACCCAGTACTTC
>TRBV7-6|TRBJ2-2|.|TRBD2
CASSSPQGLAGGNLGELFF
TGTGCCAGCAGCTCCCCCCAAGGACTAGCGGGGGGTAATTTAGGGGAGCTGTTTTTT
>TRBV6-2/TRBV6-3|TRBJ2-7|few|.
CASNEAGPSSYEQYF
TGTGCCAGCAATGAGGCGGGACCGAGCTCCTACGAGCAGTACTTC
>TRBV20-1|TRBJ2-4|.|.
CSASVDRSYF
TGCAGTGCTAGTGTCGATCGATCGTACTTC
>TRBV5-1|TRBJ2-3|few|.
CASSLEDSRTDTQYF
TGCGCCAGCAGCTTGGAGGACAGCCGCACAGATACGCAGTATTTT
>TRBV9|TRBJ2-3|many|TRBD1
CASSLSGQGYTDTQYF
TGTGCCAGCAGCCTTTCGGGACAGGGGTACACAGATACGCAGTATTTT
>TRBV20-1|TRBJ2-1|.|TRBD2
CSARFGGTSLYNEQFF
TGCAGTGCTAGATTTGGCGGGACTAGCCTCTACAATGAGCAGTTCTTC
>TRBV12-3/TRBV12-4|TRBJ2-2|few|.
CASIRTAYTGELFF
TGTGCCAGCATCCGGACAGCCTACACCGGGGAGCTGTTTTTT
>TRBV25-1|TRBJ2-7|few|.
CASAIAYEQYF
TGTGCCAGCGCAATTGCCTACGAGCAGTACTTC
>TRBV19|TRBJ2-1|few|.
CPGNEQFF
TGTCCAGGGAATGAGCAGTTCTTC
>TRBV5-1|TRBJ2-7|few|TRBD2
CASSLSSGRALQLYEQYF
TGCGCCAGCAGCTTGTCTAGCGGGAGGGCCTTGCAGCTTTACGAGCAGTACTTC
>TRBV5-6|TRBJ1-5|few|.
CDYRLSNQPQHF
TGTGATTACAGACTTAGCAATCAGCCCCAGCATTTT
>TRBV20-1|TRBJ2-7|few|TRBD1
CSAWTGDLNYEQYF
TGCAGTGCATGGACAGGGGATCTTAATTACGAGCAGTACTTC
>TRBV6-1|TRBJ2-1|.|.
CASSEISDTYNEQFF
TGTGCCAGCAGTGAAATTAGCGACACCTACAATGAGCAGTTCTTC
>TRBV20-1|TRBJ2-3|.|.
CSARDLLTDTQYF
TGCAGTGCTAGAGATTTACTAACGGATACGCAGTATTTT
>TRBV11-1|TRBJ2-3|.|.
CASSLFQGKSGILLGTQYF
TGTGCCAGCAGCTTATTTCAGGGGAAGAGCGGGATCCTCCTCGGTACGCAGTATTTT
>TRBV7-2|TRBJ2-7|few|.
CASSLATGTGYEQYF
TGTGCCAGCAGCTTAGCCACGGGCACTGGCTACGAGCAGTACTTC
>TRBV29-1|TRBJ2-7|.|TRBD1
CSVVWTGDPYEQYF
TGCAGCGTTGTATGGACAGGGGATCCCTACGAGCAGTACTTC
>TRBV6-1|TRBJ1-2|few|.
CASTELIGNYGYTF
TGTGCCAGCACCGAGTTAATTGGGAACTATGGCTACACCTTC
>TRBV24-1|TRBJ2-1|.|TRBD2
CATSDFMTSGSYNEQFF
TGTGCCACCAGTGACTTTATGACTAGCGGGAGCTACAATGAGCAGTTCTTC
>TRBV9|TRBJ2-3|few|TRBD1
CASSVDGQGSYTDTQYF
TGTGCCAGCAGCGTTGACGGACAGGGATCATACACAGATACGCAGTATTTT
>TRBV6-5|TRBJ2-7|few|TRBD1
CASSYIGTGAPEQYF
TGTGCCAGCAGTTATATTGGGACAGGGGCCCCCGAGCAGTACTTC
>TRBV4-2|TRBJ2-3|many|TRBD2
CASSNPLAGELNTQYF
TGTGCCAGCAGCAACCCACTAGCGGGAGAGTTAAATACGCAGTATTTT
>TRBV27|TRBJ2-1|many|.
CASSATYYNEQFF
TGTGCCAGCAGTGCGACTTATTACAATGAGCAGTTCTTC
>TRBV27|TRBJ1-5|many|TRBD1
CASSGTGNQPQHF
TGTGCCAGCAGCGGGACAGGGAATCAGCCCCAGCATTTT
>TRBV20-1|TRBJ2-3|few|.
CSAAKGTDTQYF
TGCAGTGCTGCTAAAGGGACAGATACGCAGTATTTT
>TRBV4-1|TRBJ2-6|.|.
CASSHGLGANVLTF
TGCGCCAGCAGCCATGGACTCGGGGCCAACGTCCTGACTTTC